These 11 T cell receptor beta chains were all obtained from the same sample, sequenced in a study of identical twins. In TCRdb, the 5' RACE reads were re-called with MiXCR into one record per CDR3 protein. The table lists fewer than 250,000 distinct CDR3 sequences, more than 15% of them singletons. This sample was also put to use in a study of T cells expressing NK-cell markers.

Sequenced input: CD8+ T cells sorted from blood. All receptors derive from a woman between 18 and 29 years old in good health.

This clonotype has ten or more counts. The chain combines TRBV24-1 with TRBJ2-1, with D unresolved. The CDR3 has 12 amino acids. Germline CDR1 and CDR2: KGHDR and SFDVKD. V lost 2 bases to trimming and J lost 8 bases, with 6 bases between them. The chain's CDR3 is CATSDSRHEQFF. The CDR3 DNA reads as TGTGCCACCAGTGATTCCAGACATGAGCAGTTCTTC.

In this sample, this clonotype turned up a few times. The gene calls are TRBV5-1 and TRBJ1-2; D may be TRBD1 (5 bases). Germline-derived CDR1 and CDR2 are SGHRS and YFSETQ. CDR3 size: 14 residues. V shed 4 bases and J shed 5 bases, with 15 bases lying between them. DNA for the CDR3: TGCGCCAGCAGCCGGGGCCTTTGGGCTTATGGCTACACCTTC. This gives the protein CASSRGLWAYGYTF.

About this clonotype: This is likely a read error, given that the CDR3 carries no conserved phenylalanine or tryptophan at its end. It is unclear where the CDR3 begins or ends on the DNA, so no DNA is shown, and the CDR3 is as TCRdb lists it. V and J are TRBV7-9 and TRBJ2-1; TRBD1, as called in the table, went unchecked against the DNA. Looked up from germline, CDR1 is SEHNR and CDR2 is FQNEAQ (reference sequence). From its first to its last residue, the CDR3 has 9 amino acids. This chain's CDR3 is CASSLDRVL.

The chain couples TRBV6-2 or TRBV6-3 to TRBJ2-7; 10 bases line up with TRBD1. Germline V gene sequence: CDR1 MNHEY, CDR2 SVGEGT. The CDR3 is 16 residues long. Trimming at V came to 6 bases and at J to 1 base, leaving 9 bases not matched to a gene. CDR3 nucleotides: TGTGCCAGCAGACCCCGAGCGGGACAGGGGTCCTACGAGCAGTACTTC. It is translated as CASRPRAGQGSYEQYF.

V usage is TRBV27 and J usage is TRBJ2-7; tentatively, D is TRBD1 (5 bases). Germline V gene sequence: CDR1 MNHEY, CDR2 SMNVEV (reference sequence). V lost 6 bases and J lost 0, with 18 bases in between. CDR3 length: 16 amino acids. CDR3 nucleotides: TGTGCCAGCAGCCGGCTCGATGGGGCCAGCTCCTACGAGCAGTACTTC. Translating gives CASSRLDGASSYEQYF.

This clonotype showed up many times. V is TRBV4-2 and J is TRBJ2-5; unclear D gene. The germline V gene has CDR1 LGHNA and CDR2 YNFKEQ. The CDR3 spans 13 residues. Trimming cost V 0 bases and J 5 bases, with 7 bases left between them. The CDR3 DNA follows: TGTGCCAGCAGCCAAGATTTGAGGGAGACCCAGTACTTC. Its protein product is CASSQDLRETQYF.

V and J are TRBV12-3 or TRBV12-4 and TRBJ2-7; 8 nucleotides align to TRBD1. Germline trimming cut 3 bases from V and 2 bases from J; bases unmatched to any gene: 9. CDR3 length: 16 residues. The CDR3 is CASSFPGGGKAYEQYF. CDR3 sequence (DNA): TGTGCCAGCAGTTTCCCAGGGGGCGGGAAAGCCTACGAGCAGTACTTC.

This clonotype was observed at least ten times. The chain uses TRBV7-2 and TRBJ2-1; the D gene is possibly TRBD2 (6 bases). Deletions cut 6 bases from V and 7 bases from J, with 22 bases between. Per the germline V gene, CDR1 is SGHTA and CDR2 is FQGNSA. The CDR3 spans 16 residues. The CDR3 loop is CASSDGPDLAWNEQFF. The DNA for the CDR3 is TGTGCCAGCAGTGACGGACCTGATCTAGCGTGGAATGAGCAGTTCTTC. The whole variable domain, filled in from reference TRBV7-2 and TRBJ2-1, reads GAGVSQSPSNKVTEKGKDVELRCDPISGHTALYWYRQSLGQGLEFLIYFQGNSAPDKSGLPSDRFSAERTGGSVSTLTIQRTQQEDSAVYLCASSDGPDLAWNEQFFGPGTRLTVL.

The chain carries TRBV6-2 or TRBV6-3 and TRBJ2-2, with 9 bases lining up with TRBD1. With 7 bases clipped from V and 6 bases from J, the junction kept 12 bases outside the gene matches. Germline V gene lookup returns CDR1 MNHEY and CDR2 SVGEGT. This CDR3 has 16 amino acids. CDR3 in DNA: TGTGCCAGCAACCAAAGGGGAGGGACAGGGTCCGGGGAGCTGTTTTTT. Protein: CASNQRGGTGSGELFF.

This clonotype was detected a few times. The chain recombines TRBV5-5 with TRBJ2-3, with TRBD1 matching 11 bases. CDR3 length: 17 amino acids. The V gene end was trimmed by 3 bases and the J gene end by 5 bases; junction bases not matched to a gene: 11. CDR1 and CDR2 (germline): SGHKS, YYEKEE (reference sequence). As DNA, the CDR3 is TGTGCCAGCAGCTCCCGGGACAGGGGGAGAAGCGTAGATACGCAGTATTTT. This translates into CASSSRDRGRSVDTQYF.

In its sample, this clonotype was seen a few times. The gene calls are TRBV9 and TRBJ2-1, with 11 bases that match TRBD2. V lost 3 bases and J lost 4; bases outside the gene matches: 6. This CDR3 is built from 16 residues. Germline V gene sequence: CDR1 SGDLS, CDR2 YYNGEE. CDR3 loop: CASSAHSSGRYNEQFF. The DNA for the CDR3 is TGTGCCAGCAGCGCCCATTCTAGCGGGAGGTACAATGAGCAGTTCTTC.